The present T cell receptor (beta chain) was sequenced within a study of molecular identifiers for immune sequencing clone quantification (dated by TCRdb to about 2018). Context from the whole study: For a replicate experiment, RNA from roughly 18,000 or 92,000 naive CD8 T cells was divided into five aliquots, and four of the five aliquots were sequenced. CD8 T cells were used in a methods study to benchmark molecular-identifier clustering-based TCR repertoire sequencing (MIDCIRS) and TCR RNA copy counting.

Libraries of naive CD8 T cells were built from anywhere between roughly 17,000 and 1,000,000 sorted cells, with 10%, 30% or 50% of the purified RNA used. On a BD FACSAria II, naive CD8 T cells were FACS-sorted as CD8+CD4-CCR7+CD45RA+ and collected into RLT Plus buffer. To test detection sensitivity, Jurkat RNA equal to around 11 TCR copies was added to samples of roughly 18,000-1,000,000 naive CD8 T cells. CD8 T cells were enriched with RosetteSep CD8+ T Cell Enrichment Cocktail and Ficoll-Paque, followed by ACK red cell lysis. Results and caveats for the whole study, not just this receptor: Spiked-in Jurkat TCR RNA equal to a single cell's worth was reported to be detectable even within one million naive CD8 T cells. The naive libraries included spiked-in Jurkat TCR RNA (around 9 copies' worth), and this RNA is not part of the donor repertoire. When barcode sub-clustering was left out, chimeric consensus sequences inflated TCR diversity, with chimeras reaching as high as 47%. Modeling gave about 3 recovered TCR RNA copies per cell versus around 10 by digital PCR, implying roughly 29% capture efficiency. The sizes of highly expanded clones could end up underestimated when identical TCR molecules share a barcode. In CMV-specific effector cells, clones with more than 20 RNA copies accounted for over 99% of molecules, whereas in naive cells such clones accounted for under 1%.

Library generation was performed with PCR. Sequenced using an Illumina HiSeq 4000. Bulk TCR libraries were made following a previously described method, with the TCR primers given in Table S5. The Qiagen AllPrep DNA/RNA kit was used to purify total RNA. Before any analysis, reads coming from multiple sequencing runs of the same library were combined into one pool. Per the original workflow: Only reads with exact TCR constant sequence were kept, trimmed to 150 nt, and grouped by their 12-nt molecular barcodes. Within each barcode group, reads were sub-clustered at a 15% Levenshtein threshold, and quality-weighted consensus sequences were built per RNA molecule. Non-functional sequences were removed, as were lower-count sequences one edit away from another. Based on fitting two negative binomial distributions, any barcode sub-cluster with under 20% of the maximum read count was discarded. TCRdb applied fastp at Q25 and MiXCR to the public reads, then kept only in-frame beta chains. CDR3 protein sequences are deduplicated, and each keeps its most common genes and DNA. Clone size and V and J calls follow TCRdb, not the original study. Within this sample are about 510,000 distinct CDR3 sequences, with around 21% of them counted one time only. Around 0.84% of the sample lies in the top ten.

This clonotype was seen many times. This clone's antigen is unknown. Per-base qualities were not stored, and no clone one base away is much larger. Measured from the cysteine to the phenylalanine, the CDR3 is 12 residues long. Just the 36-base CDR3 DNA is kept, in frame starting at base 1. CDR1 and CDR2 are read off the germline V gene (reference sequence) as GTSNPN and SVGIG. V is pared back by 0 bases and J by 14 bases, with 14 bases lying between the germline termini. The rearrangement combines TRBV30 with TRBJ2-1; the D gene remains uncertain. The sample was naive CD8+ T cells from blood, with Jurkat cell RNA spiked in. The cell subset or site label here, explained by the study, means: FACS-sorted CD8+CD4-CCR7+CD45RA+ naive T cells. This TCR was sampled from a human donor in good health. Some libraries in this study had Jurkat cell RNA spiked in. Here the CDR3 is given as CAWSVVGPEEFF. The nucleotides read TGTGCCTGGAGTGTTGTGGGCCCGGAAGAGTTCTTC.